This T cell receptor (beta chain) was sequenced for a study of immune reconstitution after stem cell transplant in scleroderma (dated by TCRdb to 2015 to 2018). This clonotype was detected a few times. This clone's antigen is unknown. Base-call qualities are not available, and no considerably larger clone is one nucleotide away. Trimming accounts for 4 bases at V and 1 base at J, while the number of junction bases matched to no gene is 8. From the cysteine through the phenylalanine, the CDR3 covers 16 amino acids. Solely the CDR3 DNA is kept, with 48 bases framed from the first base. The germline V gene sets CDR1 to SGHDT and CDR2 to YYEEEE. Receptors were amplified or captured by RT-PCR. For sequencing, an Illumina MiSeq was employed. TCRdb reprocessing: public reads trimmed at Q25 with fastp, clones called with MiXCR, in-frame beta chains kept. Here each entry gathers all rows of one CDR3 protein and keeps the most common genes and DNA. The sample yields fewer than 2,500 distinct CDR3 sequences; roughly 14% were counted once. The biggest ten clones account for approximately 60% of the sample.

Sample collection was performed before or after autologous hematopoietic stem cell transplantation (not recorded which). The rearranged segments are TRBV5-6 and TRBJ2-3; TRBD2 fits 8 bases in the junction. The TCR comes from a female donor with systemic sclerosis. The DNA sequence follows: TGTGCCAGCAGCACCAACGGGGGGGCCGGCACAGATACGCAGTATTTT. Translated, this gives CASSTNGGAGTDTQYF.